Listed below are T cell receptor beta chains from one sample, sequenced in a study of cytomegalovirus exposure and HLA in healthy donors. Produced via immunoSEQ multiplex PCR; TCRdb's table is partial and in-frame only. Of about 220,000 clones listed, about 90% are singletons. The sequenced sample was PBMCs. Every receptor here comes from a woman aged 18-35 years in good health and CMV-seronegative. Each CDR3 is given with its conserved first and last residue. The order of the fields is V gene, J gene, CDR3 protein.

TRBV11-2	TRBJ2-7	CASSSFSGPRRGYEQYF
TRBV5-1	TRBJ1-1	CASSLDGRSNTEAFF
TRBV18	TRBJ2-2	CASSPETANTGELFF
TRBV2	TRBJ1-3	CASSATVVGNTIYF
TRBV11-3	TRBJ2-1	CASSLSGLGGYNEQFF
TRBV10-3	TRBJ1-3	CATGSGNTIYF
TRBV28	TRBJ1-2	CASSSLTGGVDYGYTF
TRBV30	TRBJ1-1	CAGRRGLNTEAFF
TRBV5-1	TRBJ1-1	CASTDMVNTEAFF
TRBV5-6	TRBJ2-1	CASSGGRALYNEQFF
TRBV30	TRBJ1-2	CAWSNSGGGYGYTF
TRBV30	TRBJ2-1	CAWNRLAKLNEQFF
TRBV5-1	TRBJ2-2	CASSKGAQNTGELFF
TRBV27	TRBJ1-2	CASSSRTASNYGYTF
TRBV5-4	TRBJ1-1	CASSLVVDTEAFF
TRBV18	TRBJ2-7	CASSPDRGRKYEQYF
TRBV21-1	TRBJ1-6	CASQGQGDSPLHF
TRBV9	TRBJ2-3	CASSEPGLAGDTQYF
TRBV7-9	TRBJ1-2	CASSPVRGGYGYTF
TRBV27	TRBJ2-3	CASSFFRDTQYF
TRBV30	TRBJ1-1	CAWSVGVSNTEAFF
TRBV7-7	TRBJ2-1	CASSSTAGGNEQFF
TRBV7-9	TRBJ1-2	CASSLDGETNNYGYTF
TRBV5-1	TRBJ1-5	CASSAGGAGNQPQHF
TRBV6-1	TRBJ1-4	CASSEWTGTNEKLFF
TRBV5-1	TRBJ1-1	CASRGGREAFF
TRBV10-2	TRBJ1-2	CASSEYSYYGYTF
TRBV4-1	TRBJ1-1	CASSQPVNTEAFF
TRBV5-4	TRBJ2-5	CASTPGGRRSTQYF
TRBV5-1	TRBJ2-1	CASSRDGSSYNEQFF
TRBV19	TRBJ1-5	CASSDRGNQPQHF